This T cell receptor beta chain was identified in a study of cytomegalovirus exposure and HLA in healthy donors. The PCR employed 60 Vbeta primers together with 13 Jbeta primers. Only in-frame clones appear in the TCRdb table, and some are missing; sequencing was by immunoSEQ multiplex PCR. The sample consists of roughly 97,000 clones, about 9.4% of them appearing once. CDR3 length equals 14 residues. Trimming took 3 bases from V and 2 from J, leaving 11 bases between them. Germline V CDR1 and CDR2: SGHTA, FQGTGA. The clonotype comes from a man between 35 and 55 years old in good health and CMV-seropositive. This chain links TRBV7-3 with TRBJ2-7; D possibly corresponds to TRBD2 (6 bases). Sequenced input: PBMCs. The CDR3 is CASSFGGGPYEQYF. The CDR3, as DNA: TGTGCCAGCAGCTTTGGGGGAGGCCCCTACGAGCAGTACTTC. The variable domain in full, with the rest retrieved from reference TRBV7-3 and TRBJ2-7, is GAGVSQTPSNKVTEKGKYVELRCDPISGHTALYWYRQSLGQGPEFLIYFQGTGAADDSGLPNDRFFAVRPEGSVSTLKIQRTERGDSAVYLCASSFGGGPYEQYFGPGTRLTVT.